The rows below give T cell receptor beta chains drawn from one sample of a study of T cell responses to AZD1222 COVID-19 vaccine. TCRdb's copy holds only in-frame clones and misses some; the assay was immunoSEQ multiplex PCR. This sample has approximately 100,000 clones, with roughly 90% found just once. This specimen consisted of peripheral blood, obtained on day 0 of AZD1222 vaccination. The receptor source for this set is an adult in good health. The CDR3 runs from the conserved cysteine through the conserved F or W. The order of the fields is clone size, D gene, J gene, V gene, CDR3 protein, CDR3 DNA. D genes are given only for firm matches. Clone sizes are given selectively: once, few, many, or a class where the clone is expanded.

-,-,TRBJ2-3,TRBV19,CASSRGPGADTQYF,TGTGCCAGTAGTAGGGGTCCCGGGGCAGATACGCAGTATTTT
-,-,TRBJ1-5,TRBV30,CAWSPGSVSQPQHF,TGTGCCTGGAGTCCTGGGTCCGTGTCCCAGCCCCAGCATTTT
-,TRBD1,TRBJ1-5,TRBV19,CASSASGGGQPQHF,TGTGCCAGTAGTGCCTCAGGGGGAGGTCAGCCCCAGCATTTT
-,-,TRBJ1-4,TRBV4-3,CASSQAGRINEKLFF,TGCGCCAGCAGCCAAGCGGGAAGGATTAATGAAAAACTGTTTTTT
-,-,TRBJ2-7,TRBV28,CASKRTGLDYEQYF,TGTGCCAGCAAAAGAACAGGGCTTGACTACGAGCAGTACTTC
-,-,TRBJ2-3,TRBV29-1,CSVEVNTDTQYF,TGCAGCGTTGAAGTCAACACAGATACGCAGTATTTT
-,-,TRBJ2-1,TRBV12-3/TRBV12-4,CASSPAVEQFF,TGTGCCAGCAGCCCCGCTGTTGAGCAGTTCTTC
-,-,TRBJ1-6,TRBV15,CATSHVNSPLHF,TGTGCCACCAGCCATGTGAATTCACCCCTCCACTTT
-,-,TRBJ2-1,TRBV18,CASSPGMKGEQFF,TGTGCCAGCTCACCAGGGATGAAAGGTGAGCAGTTCTTC
-,-,TRBJ2-1,TRBV2,CASRTTRYNEQFF,TGTGCCAGCAGGACTACTAGGTACAATGAGCAGTTCTTC
-,-,TRBJ2-7,TRBV14,CASSQADRLGARDEQYF,TGTGCCAGCAGCCAAGCAGATCGTCTGGGGGCGCGGGACGAGCAGTACTTC
-,TRBD1,TRBJ1-1,TRBV5-1,CASRTGENTEAFF,TGCGCCAGCCGGACAGGGGAGAACACTGAAGCTTTCTTT
-,-,TRBJ2-1,TRBV18,CASSPPLQKTHNEQFF,TGTGCCAGCTCACCACCACTACAAAAAACTCACAATGAGCAGTTCTTC
-,-,TRBJ2-7,TRBV7-9,CASSRTITGRHEQYF,TGTGCCAGCAGCCGAACTATCACAGGGCGCCACGAGCAGTACTTC
-,-,TRBJ1-2,TRBV6-2/TRBV6-3,CASSYPPGPRGRENYGYTF,TGTGCCAGCAGTTATCCCCCGGGACCTAGGGGAAGAGAGAACTATGGCTACACCTTC
-,-,TRBJ1-1,TRBV24-1,CATSDSGRAVTEAFF,TGTGCCACCAGTGATTCGGGGCGCGCGGTCACTGAAGCTTTCTTT
once,TRBD2,TRBJ2-3,TRBV29-1,CSVDDRGLDTDTQYF,TGCAGCGTTGATGATAGGGGACTAGACACAGATACGCAGTATTTT
-,-,TRBJ1-6,TRBV9,CASSVAPGQYNSPLHF,TGTGCCAGCAGCGTAGCTCCCGGACAGTATAATTCACCCCTCCACTTT
-,TRBD1,TRBJ1-1,TRBV18,CASSRGQGRMNTEAFF,TGTGCCAGCTCACGAGGACAGGGCCGTATGAACACTGAAGCTTTCTTT
-,-,TRBJ1-1,TRBV19,CATATTGLTEAFF,TGTGCCACCGCAACTACAGGGTTGACTGAAGCTTTCTTT
-,-,TRBJ2-7,TRBV19,CASSSTGSSYEQYF,TGTGCCAGTAGTAGTACAGGGAGCTCCTACGAGCAGTACTTC
-,TRBD1,TRBJ1-2,TRBV6-5,CASEQQGDYGYTF,TGTGCCAGCGAGCAGCAGGGGGACTATGGCTACACCTTC
-,TRBD2,TRBJ2-2,TRBV27,CASSRSGRQAGELFF,TGTGCCAGCAGTCGAAGCGGGAGGCAGGCCGGGGAGCTGTTTTTT
-,TRBD2,TRBJ2-2,TRBV11-2,CASSLDGLTSGRYTGELFF,TGTGCCAGCAGCTTAGATGGGCTGACTAGCGGGAGATACACCGGGGAGCTGTTTTTT
-,-,TRBJ1-5,TRBV19,CASSIVSPFSNQPQHF,TGTGCCAGTAGTATAGTGAGTCCGTTTAGCAATCAGCCCCAGCATTTT
-,-,TRBJ1-1,TRBV7-9,CASSFTGNTEAFF,TGTGCCAGCAGCTTTACAGGGAACACTGAAGCTTTCTTT
-,-,TRBJ2-1,TRBV3-1/TRBV3-2,CASSYNNEQFF,TGTGCCAGCAGCTATAACAATGAGCAGTTCTTC
-,TRBD1,TRBJ1-2,TRBV19,CASRRTGRDYGYTF,TGTGCCAGTAGGAGGACAGGGCGAGACTATGGCTACACCTTC
-,-,TRBJ2-5,TRBV7-2,CASSLGTVKETQYF,TGTGCCAGCAGCTTAGGGACAGTCAAAGAGACCCAGTACTTC
-,-,TRBJ1-2,TRBV4-3,CASSQDRGTYGYTF,TGCGCCAGCAGCCAAGACCGGGGGACCTATGGCTACACCTTC
-,-,TRBJ2-3,TRBV6-6,CASRDRDFADTQYF,TGTGCCAGCAGAGATCGGGACTTCGCAGATACGCAGTATTTT
-,-,TRBJ1-2,TRBV10-3,CAISQDDNNYGYTF,TGTGCCATCAGTCAGGACGACAATAACTATGGCTACACCTTC
-,-,TRBJ2-7,TRBV5-5,CASTGLVSSYEQYF,TGTGCCAGCACCGGACTCGTGAGCTCCTACGAGCAGTACTTC
-,TRBD2,TRBJ2-3,TRBV27,CARSGTSGPSTDTQYF,TGTGCCAGATCCGGGACTAGCGGGCCTAGCACAGATACGCAGTATTTT
-,TRBD2,TRBJ2-7,TRBV9,CASSVEAASGEQYF,TGTGCCAGCAGCGTAGAGGCAGCTAGCGGCGAGCAGTACTTC
-,TRBD2,TRBJ2-3,TRBV24-1,CATSDRTSPPSDTQYF,TGTGCCACCAGTGACCGGACTAGCCCCCCTAGCGATACGCAGTATTTT
-,-,TRBJ2-7,TRBV5-1,CASSLEAGEGYEQYF,TGCGCCAGCAGCTTGGAGGCAGGGGAAGGGTACGAGCAGTACTTC
-,-,TRBJ2-7,TRBV5-1,CASSQNPTYEQYF,TGCGCCAGCAGCCAAAACCCAACCTACGAGCAGTACTTC
-,-,TRBJ2-7,TRBV7-3,CASSPGPGYEQYF,TGTGCCAGCAGCCCCGGGCCTGGATACGAGCAGTACTTC